This T cell receptor beta chain comes out of a study of T cells expressing NK-cell markers (dated by TCRdb to the early 2020s). Notes on the research overall: Three sorted T-cell subsets (CD3+CD56+NKG2C+, CD3+CD56+NKG2C- and CD3+CD56-NKG2C+) from several donors had their TCR beta-chain repertoires profiled. Illumina HiSeq 2000/2500, MiSeq or NextSeq was used to sequence libraries as 2 x 150 bp reads. The study sequenced eight donors, all healthy volunteers chosen at random: three men and five women. Among the eight sequenced donors, seven were HCMV-seropositive and one was HCMV-seronegative.

To note about this clonotype: Its antigen remains unidentified.

To determine HCMV serostatus, a commercial ELISA kit was used to detect HCMV-specific IgG in serum. Ficoll density gradient centrifugation was used to isolate peripheral blood mononuclear cells from blood. Reads for this sample came from an Illumina HiSeq 2000. TCR beta cDNA libraries were made by 5'RACE template switching that added a universal primer site and unique molecular identifiers. Synthesis of cDNA was primed from the TCR beta constant segment and was followed by two consecutive PCR amplification steps. Processing in the source paper ran as follows. MIGEC was used to demultiplex reads and group reads by UMI, and MiTCR was used to assemble and quantify clonotypes. To exclude erroneous sequences, only TCR cDNA sequences supported by at least two reads were retained. The tcR package was used for downstream repertoire analysis, with clonotypes matched between fractions based on CDR3 nucleotide sequence plus V segment. VDJmatch was used to annotate antigen specificity against VDJdb, with one amino acid substitution in CDR3 allowed. The reads underwent TCRdb reprocessing, giving one record for each CDR3 protein sequence and no DNA. What appears here as the V and J calls and clone size reflects TCRdb's work, not the paper's. For this sample, the table gives about 170,000 distinct CDR3 sequences. Of the sample, about 19% falls within the top ten clones.

The germline V gene gives CDR1 as MRHNA and CDR2 as SNTAGT. CDR3 length: 18 amino acids, cysteine to phenylalanine. DNA for this receptor is not on file. Points the paper makes about the study in general: In roughly six donors, the dominant CD3+CD56+NKG2C+ clonotypes were among the top 10 CD8+ clonotypes and accounted for roughly 1.0-7.0% of CD8+ T cells. It remained unclear whether the expanded NKG2C-expressing T cell clones were specific for HCMV antigens. Those dominant clonotypes were again the most abundant among CD3+CD56-NKG2C+ cells in a handful of donors, at about 25-60.1%.

The clonotype comes from a man aged 18 to 69 in good health. This receptor chain uses TRBV6-4 and TRBJ2-2; the D gene TCRdb calls, TRBD2, cannot be checked with no DNA. The sequenced sample was blood T cells: a sorted CD56 or NKG2C T cell subset, CD4+ or CD8+ T cells, or bulk PBMC T cells (not recorded which). The CDR3 is CASSGRDTKTKNTGELFF.